The clone carrying this T cell receptor beta chain has ten or more counts. Its antigen is still unknown. The library was built from about 400 ng RNA with molecular barcoded adaptors for alpha/delta and beta/gamma chains. TCRdb ran MiXCR on the reads and lists one entry per CDR3 protein. The table includes more than 30,000 distinct CDR3 sequences, around 15% detected once. CDR3 length: 19 amino acids. Germline CDR1 SNHLY, CDR2 FYNNEI. V shed 4 bases and J 6 bases; nucleotides not matched to a gene: 13. This entry is derived from a study of read filtering for tumor transcriptome and immune sequencing. Whole-study findings and limits: IR-seq captured clonotypes deeper and more reliably than RNA-seq.

V gene TRBV2 combines with J gene TRBJ2-3; the match to TRBD2 covers 16 bases. Sequencing was performed on a population of CD138-negative cells sorted from bone marrow. The sequence was obtained from a donor aged 40 or over with multiple myeloma. CDR3 in amino acids: CASSGGLAGGPKIVDTQYF. In DNA form, the CDR3 reads TGTGCCAGCAGTGGGGGACTAGCGGGGGGGCCGAAGATCGTCGATACGCAGTATTTT.